These T cell receptor beta chains were read from a single sample in a study of blood T cell repertoires in COVID-19. Data came from immunoSEQ multiplex PCR; TCRdb stores just in-frame clones and leaves some out. The table records over 200,000 clones, roughly 80% of them present only once. The sample comprised peripheral blood. These receptors came from a human donor in a cohort sampled during active COVID-19. Both conserved end residues are part of each CDR3. The D gene is left open where the match is weak. Where a row states a size, it is once, few, many or the class of an expanded clone; other rows omit it.

V gene: TRBV7-2; D gene: TRBD2; clone size: NA; J gene: TRBJ2-5; CDR3 protein: CASSLARGTSGSYQETQYF; CDR3 DNA: TGTGCCAGCAGCTTAGCCAGAGGGACTAGCGGGAGCTACCAAGAGACCCAGTACTTC
V gene: TRBV6-5; D gene: NA; clone size: NA; J gene: TRBJ1-2; CDR3 protein: CASSQTIAYGYTF; CDR3 DNA: TGTGCCAGCAGCCAGACAATCGCCTATGGCTACACCTTC
V gene: TRBV28; D gene: TRBD1; clone size: NA; J gene: TRBJ2-7; CDR3 protein: CASRGQGNYEQYF; CDR3 DNA: TGTGCCAGCCGGGGACAGGGGAACTACGAGCAGTACTTC
V gene: TRBV12-3/TRBV12-4; D gene: TRBD2; clone size: NA; J gene: TRBJ2-7; CDR3 protein: CASRIAGAHEQYF; CDR3 DNA: TGTGCCAGCCGAATAGCGGGAGCCCACGAGCAGTACTTC
V gene: TRBV9; D gene: TRBD1; clone size: NA; J gene: TRBJ2-5; CDR3 protein: CASSVRRTGEWETQYF; CDR3 DNA: TGTGCCAGCAGCGTGCGACGGACAGGGGAGTGGGAGACCCAGTACTTC
V gene: TRBV28; D gene: TRBD1; clone size: NA; J gene: TRBJ1-1; CDR3 protein: CASSSGGKVGQANTEAFF; CDR3 DNA: TGTGCCAGCAGTTCCGGGGGAAAAGTCGGACAGGCAAACACTGAAGCTTTCTTT
V gene: TRBV3-1/TRBV3-2; D gene: NA; clone size: once; J gene: TRBJ1-2; CDR3 protein: CASSHDSYANYGYTF; CDR3 DNA: TGTGCCAGCAGCCACGACAGTTACGCTAACTATGGCTACACCTTC
V gene: TRBV7-9; D gene: NA; clone size: NA; J gene: TRBJ2-1; CDR3 protein: CASSSTTAYSYNEQFF; CDR3 DNA: TGTGCCAGCAGCTCCACGACAGCGTACTCCTACAATGAGCAGTTCTTC
V gene: TRBV7-2; D gene: TRBD2; clone size: NA; J gene: TRBJ2-7; CDR3 protein: CASSELAGGQYF; CDR3 DNA: TGTGCCAGCAGCGAACTAGCGGGGGGGCAGTACTTC
V gene: TRBV4-2; D gene: NA; clone size: NA; J gene: TRBJ2-7; CDR3 protein: CASSQVGSGYEQYF; CDR3 DNA: TGTGCCAGCAGCCAAGTAGGTAGCGGCTACGAGCAGTACTTC
V gene: TRBV4-3; D gene: NA; clone size: NA; J gene: TRBJ2-7; CDR3 protein: CASSQDRVAASSYEQYF; CDR3 DNA: TGCGCCAGCAGCCAAGATCGCGTAGCGGCAAGCTCCTACGAGCAGTACTTC
V gene: TRBV4-3; D gene: TRBD2; clone size: NA; J gene: TRBJ2-1; CDR3 protein: CASSLRLAGDNEQFF; CDR3 DNA: TGCGCCAGCAGCCTTAGACTAGCGGGAGACAATGAGCAGTTCTTC
V gene: TRBV27; D gene: NA; clone size: once; J gene: TRBJ1-2; CDR3 protein: CASSFGGYGYTF; CDR3 DNA: TGTGCCAGCAGTTTCGGGGGCTATGGCTACACCTTC
V gene: TRBV18; D gene: TRBD1; clone size: NA; J gene: TRBJ1-5; CDR3 protein: CASSPGQGAISNQPQHF; CDR3 DNA: TGTGCCAGCTCACCGGGACAGGGGGCAATCAGCAATCAGCCCCAGCATTTT
V gene: TRBV3-1/TRBV3-2; D gene: TRBD1; clone size: NA; J gene: TRBJ2-7; CDR3 protein: CASSQRDRGAVQYF; CDR3 DNA: TGTGCCAGCAGCCAGCGGGACAGGGGGGCAGTGCAGTACTTC
V gene: TRBV5-1; D gene: TRBD2; clone size: NA; J gene: TRBJ2-5; CDR3 protein: CASSFLVARRERETQYF; CDR3 DNA: TGCGCCAGCAGCTTCCTCGTCGCGAGGCGGGAGCGAGAGACCCAGTACTTC
V gene: TRBV7-8; D gene: NA; clone size: NA; J gene: TRBJ2-2; CDR3 protein: CASSSGLTNTGELFF; CDR3 DNA: TGTGCCAGCAGCTCAGGACTGACGAACACCGGGGAGCTGTTTTTT
V gene: TRBV18; D gene: NA; clone size: few; J gene: TRBJ1-5; CDR3 protein: CASSPERQLNQPQHF; CDR3 DNA: TGTGCCAGCTCACCAGAACGACAGCTTAATCAGCCCCAGCATTTT
V gene: TRBV6-5; D gene: TRBD1; clone size: NA; J gene: TRBJ1-2; CDR3 protein: CASSLFGTGSSGYTF; CDR3 DNA: TGTGCCAGCAGTCTATTCGGGACAGGGTCTAGTGGCTACACCTTC
V gene: TRBV7-9; D gene: NA; clone size: NA; J gene: TRBJ2-7; CDR3 protein: CASSLVQGGPYEQYF; CDR3 DNA: TGTGCCAGCAGCCTAGTCCAGGGGGGCCCCTACGAGCAGTACTTC
V gene: TRBV5-1; D gene: TRBD2; clone size: NA; J gene: TRBJ2-3; CDR3 protein: CASSRNVIGLAYDTQYF; CDR3 DNA: TGCGCCAGCAGCCGGAATGTAATCGGACTAGCCTACGATACGCAGTATTTT
V gene: TRBV5-4; D gene: NA; clone size: NA; J gene: TRBJ2-3; CDR3 protein: CASSPPWDTQQGTDTQYF; CDR3 DNA: TGTGCCAGCAGCCCGCCCTGGGACACCCAACAAGGCACAGATACGCAGTATTTT
V gene: TRBV5-4; D gene: TRBD1; clone size: once; J gene: TRBJ1-6; CDR3 protein: CASSLEGGVGSPLHF; CDR3 DNA: TGTGCCAGCAGCTTGGAAGGGGGCGTGGGTTCACCCCTCCACTTT
V gene: TRBV14; D gene: NA; clone size: NA; J gene: TRBJ2-7; CDR3 protein: CASSRVVYEQYF; CDR3 DNA: TGTGCCAGCAGTCGAGTGGTCTACGAGCAGTACTTC
V gene: TRBV5-1; D gene: NA; clone size: NA; J gene: TRBJ2-7; CDR3 protein: CASSLSPASTRSYEQYF; CDR3 DNA: TGCGCCAGCAGCTTGAGCCCGGCTAGCACCCGCTCCTACGAGCAGTACTTC
V gene: TRBV3-1/TRBV3-2; D gene: NA; clone size: NA; J gene: TRBJ2-7; CDR3 protein: CASSQDLAGREQYF; CDR3 DNA: TGTGCCAGCAGCCAAGATCTTGCAGGGAGGGAGCAGTACTTC
V gene: TRBV10-3; D gene: NA; clone size: NA; J gene: TRBJ2-1; CDR3 protein: CAISESRNNEQFF; CDR3 DNA: TGTGCCATCAGTGAGTCTAGAAACAATGAGCAGTTCTTC
V gene: TRBV19; D gene: NA; clone size: NA; J gene: TRBJ1-5; CDR3 protein: CASSIADSYQPQHF; CDR3 DNA: TGTGCCAGTAGTATAGCAGACAGTTATCAGCCCCAGCATTTT
V gene: TRBV5-1; D gene: NA; clone size: NA; J gene: TRBJ2-7; CDR3 protein: CASSLGGSTPYEQYF; CDR3 DNA: TGCGCCAGCAGCTTGGGTGGCAGTACCCCCTACGAGCAGTACTTC
V gene: TRBV28; D gene: NA; clone size: NA; J gene: TRBJ2-7; CDR3 protein: CASYDRISYEQYF; CDR3 DNA: TGTGCCAGTTATGACAGGATCTCCTACGAGCAGTACTTC
V gene: TRBV9; D gene: NA; clone size: NA; J gene: TRBJ2-6; CDR3 protein: CASSVLSGANVLTF; CDR3 DNA: TGTGCCAGCAGCGTCCTCTCTGGGGCCAACGTCCTGACTTTC
V gene: TRBV4-3; D gene: NA; clone size: NA; J gene: TRBJ1-1; CDR3 protein: CASSQDTQGNTEAFF; CDR3 DNA: TGCGCCAGCAGCCAAGATACACAGGGAAACACTGAAGCTTTCTTT
V gene: TRBV4-1; D gene: NA; clone size: NA; J gene: TRBJ2-3; CDR3 protein: CASSLQSGLRYTDTQYF; CDR3 DNA: TGCGCCAGCAGCCTCCAAAGTGGACTCAGGTACACAGATACGCAGTATTTT
V gene: TRBV27; D gene: NA; clone size: many; J gene: TRBJ2-7; CDR3 protein: CASSGGLTYEQYF; CDR3 DNA: TGTGCCAGCAGCGGGGGGCTTACCTACGAGCAGTACTTC
V gene: TRBV27; D gene: TRBD1; clone size: NA; J gene: TRBJ1-2; CDR3 protein: CASSPGGQVYYGYTF; CDR3 DNA: TGTGCCAGCAGTCCCGGAGGACAGGTATACTATGGCTACACCTTC
V gene: TRBV5-6; D gene: NA; clone size: NA; J gene: TRBJ2-1; CDR3 protein: CASSLRLWESRNEQFF; CDR3 DNA: TGTGCCAGCAGCTTGCGGTTGTGGGAGAGTAGGAATGAGCAGTTCTTC
V gene: TRBV11-2; D gene: TRBD2; clone size: NA; J gene: TRBJ2-5; CDR3 protein: CASSSRGGPGETQYF; CDR3 DNA: TGTGCCAGCAGCTCCCGGGGGGGGCCGGGAGAGACCCAGTACTTC
V gene: TRBV5-1; D gene: TRBD1; clone size: NA; J gene: TRBJ2-5; CDR3 protein: CASTITGGQETQYF; CDR3 DNA: TGCGCCAGCACCATTACAGGGGGCCAGGAGACCCAGTACTTC
V gene: TRBV11-3; D gene: TRBD2; clone size: NA; J gene: TRBJ2-1; CDR3 protein: CASSSYGLADYNEQFF; CDR3 DNA: TGTGCCAGCAGCTCCTACGGACTAGCAGACTACAATGAGCAGTTCTTC
V gene: TRBV30; D gene: TRBD2; clone size: NA; J gene: TRBJ2-3; CDR3 protein: CAWTLAGLPRTDTQYF; CDR3 DNA: TGTGCCTGGACCCTAGCGGGCCTGCCTCGCACAGATACGCAGTATTTT
V gene: TRBV11-2; D gene: NA; clone size: NA; J gene: TRBJ2-7; CDR3 protein: CASSLDQVSNSYEQYF; CDR3 DNA: TGTGCCAGCAGCTTAGATCAGGTTTCCAATTCCTACGAGCAGTACTTC
V gene: TRBV30; D gene: NA; clone size: NA; J gene: TRBJ2-7; CDR3 protein: CAWSVTQRASYEQYF; CDR3 DNA: TGTGCCTGGAGTGTAACCCAGCGGGCCTCCTACGAGCAGTACTTC
V gene: TRBV6-4; D gene: NA; clone size: once; J gene: TRBJ2-7; CDR3 protein: CASSAGFPPTYEQYF; CDR3 DNA: TGTGCCAGCAGCGCAGGCTTTCCACCCACCTACGAGCAGTACTTC
V gene: TRBV10-3; D gene: NA; clone size: NA; J gene: TRBJ1-1; CDR3 protein: CAISGTSNTEAFF; CDR3 DNA: TGTGCCATCAGCGGGACATCGAACACTGAAGCTTTCTTT
V gene: TRBV27; D gene: TRBD1; clone size: NA; J gene: TRBJ1-2; CDR3 protein: CASSGTGPWDGYTF; CDR3 DNA: TGTGCCAGCAGCGGGACAGGGCCTTGGGATGGCTACACCTTC
V gene: TRBV18; D gene: NA; clone size: few; J gene: TRBJ2-7; CDR3 protein: CASSPPGVRSYEQYF; CDR3 DNA: TGTGCCAGCTCACCACCAGGAGTAAGGTCCTACGAGCAGTACTTC
V gene: TRBV28; D gene: NA; clone size: NA; J gene: TRBJ1-3; CDR3 protein: CASSDMAGLSGNTIYF; CDR3 DNA: TGTGCCAGCAGCGATATGGCAGGGCTCTCTGGAAACACCATATATTTT
V gene: TRBV7-9; D gene: TRBD1; clone size: NA; J gene: TRBJ1-5; CDR3 protein: CASSSGQLNNQPQHF; CDR3 DNA: TGTGCCAGCAGCTCGGGACAGCTGAACAATCAGCCCCAGCATTTT
V gene: TRBV12-3/TRBV12-4; D gene: NA; clone size: NA; J gene: TRBJ1-2; CDR3 protein: CASSLKPGYGYTF; CDR3 DNA: TGTGCCAGCAGTTTAAAGCCAGGGTATGGCTACACCTTC
V gene: TRBV6-5; D gene: NA; clone size: once; J gene: TRBJ2-1; CDR3 protein: CASRTEGRYNEQFF; CDR3 DNA: TGTGCCAGCAGGACGGAGGGAAGGTACAATGAGCAGTTCTTC
V gene: TRBV7-7; D gene: NA; clone size: NA; J gene: TRBJ2-6; CDR3 protein: CASSPYSSGANVLTF; CDR3 DNA: TGTGCCAGCAGCCCTTATTCCTCCGGGGCCAACGTCCTGACTTTC